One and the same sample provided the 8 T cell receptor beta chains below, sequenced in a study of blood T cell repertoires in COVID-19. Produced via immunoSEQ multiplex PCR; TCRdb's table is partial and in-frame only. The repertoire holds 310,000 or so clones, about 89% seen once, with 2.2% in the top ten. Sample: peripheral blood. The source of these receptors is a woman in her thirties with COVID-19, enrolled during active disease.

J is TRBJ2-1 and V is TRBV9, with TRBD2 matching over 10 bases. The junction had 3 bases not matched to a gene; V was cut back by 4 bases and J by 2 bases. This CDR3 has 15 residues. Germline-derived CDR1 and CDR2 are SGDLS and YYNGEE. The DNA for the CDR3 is TGTGCCAGCAGCCCCGGACTAGCGGCCTACAATGAGCAGTTCTTC. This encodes CASSPGLAAYNEQFF. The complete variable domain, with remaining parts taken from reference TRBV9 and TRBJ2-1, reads DSGVTQTPKHLITATGQRVTLRCSPRSGDLSVYWYQQSLDQGLQFLIQYYNGEERAKGNILERFSAQQFPDLHSELNLSSLELGDSALYFCASSPGLAAYNEQFFGPGTRLTVL.

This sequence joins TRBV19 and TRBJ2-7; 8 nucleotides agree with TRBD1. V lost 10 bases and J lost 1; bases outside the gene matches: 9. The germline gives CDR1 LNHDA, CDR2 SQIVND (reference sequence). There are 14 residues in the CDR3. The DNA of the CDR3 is TGTGCCACCGCACGGGACAGGTTTTCCTACGAGCAGTACTTC. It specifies CATARDRFSYEQYF.

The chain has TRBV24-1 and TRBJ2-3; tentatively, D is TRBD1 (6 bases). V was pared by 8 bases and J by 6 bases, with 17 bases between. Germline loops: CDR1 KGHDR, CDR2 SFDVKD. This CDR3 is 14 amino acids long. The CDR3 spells CATTSDSGMDTQYF. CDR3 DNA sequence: TGTGCCACCACATCGGACAGTGGGATGGATACGCAGTATTTT.

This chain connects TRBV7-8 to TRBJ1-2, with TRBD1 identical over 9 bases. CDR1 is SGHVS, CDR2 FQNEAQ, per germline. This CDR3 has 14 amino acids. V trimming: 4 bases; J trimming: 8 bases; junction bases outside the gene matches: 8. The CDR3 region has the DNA TGTGCCAGCAGCTCTCAACAGGGGGCCGACGGCTACACCTTC. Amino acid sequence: CASSSQQGADGYTF.

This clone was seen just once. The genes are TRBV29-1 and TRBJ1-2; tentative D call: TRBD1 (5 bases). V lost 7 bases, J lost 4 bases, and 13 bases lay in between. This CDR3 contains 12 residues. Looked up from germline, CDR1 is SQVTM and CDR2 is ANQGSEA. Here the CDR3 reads CSGRTSGYGYTF. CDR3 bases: TGCAGCGGGCGGACAAGTGGCTATGGCTACACCTTC.

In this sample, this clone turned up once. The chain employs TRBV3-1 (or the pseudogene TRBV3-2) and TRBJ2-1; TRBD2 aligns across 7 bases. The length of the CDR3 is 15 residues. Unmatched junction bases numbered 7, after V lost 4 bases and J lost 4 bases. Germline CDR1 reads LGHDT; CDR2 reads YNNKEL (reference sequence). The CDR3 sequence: CASSRPLATYNEQFF. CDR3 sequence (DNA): TGTGCCAGCAGCCGGCCACTAGCGACGTACAATGAGCAGTTCTTC.

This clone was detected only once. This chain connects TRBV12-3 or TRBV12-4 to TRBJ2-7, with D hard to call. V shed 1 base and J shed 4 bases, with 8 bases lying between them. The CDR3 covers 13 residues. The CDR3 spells CASSLGSGYEQYF. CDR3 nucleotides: TGTGCCAGCAGTTTAGGCTCGGGTTACGAGCAGTACTTC.

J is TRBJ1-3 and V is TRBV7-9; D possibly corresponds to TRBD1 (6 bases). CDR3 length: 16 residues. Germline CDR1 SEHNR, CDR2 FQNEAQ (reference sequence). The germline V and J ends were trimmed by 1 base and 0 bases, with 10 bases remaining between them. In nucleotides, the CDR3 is TGTGCCAGCAGCTTAGGCAGGGGCCTCTCTGGAAACACCATATATTTT. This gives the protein CASSLGRGLSGNTIYF.